These T cell receptor beta chains were read from a single sample in a study of tumor and adjacent non-tumor tissue in lung cancer. TCRdb redid the calling of the multiplex PCR reads with MiXCR, one entry per CDR3 protein. The table includes tens of thousands of distinct CDR3 sequences, 65% to 75% detected once. Sequenced sample: lung tumor tissue. The source is a man between 60 and 75 years old with non-small cell lung cancer. Each CDR3 is given with its conserved first and last residue. D genes are given only for firm matches. Where a row states a size, it is once, few, many or the class of an expanded clone; other rows omit it.

J	D	V	size	DNA	CDR3
TRBJ1-3	TRBD1	TRBV29-1	-	TGCATCATTCGAGCGGGACAGCACTCTCGAAACACCATATATTTT	CIIRAGQHSRNTIYF
TRBJ2-7	-	TRBV20-1	-	TGCAGTGCTAGAGGTGACAGCCCCTACGAGCAGTACTTC	CSARGDSPYEQYF
TRBJ1-2	-	TRBV5-5	many	TGTGCCAGCAGCTTGGTTCCAGACACTAACTATGGCTACACCTTC	CASSLVPDTNYGYTF
TRBJ2-6	-	TRBV11-3	-	TGTGTCATCAGCAAAAGATCGGGGGCAGGGGCCAACGTCCTGACTTTC	CVISKRSGAGANVLTF
TRBJ2-7	TRBD1	TRBV6-5	-	TGTGCCAGCAGGAGCATTTCGGCCGCGAGAGGGGGCATCGGGGACGAGCAGTACTTC	CASRSISAARGGIGDEQYF
TRBJ1-5	-	TRBV4-1	-	TGCGCCAGCAGCCAAGATCTCGTGGGGAGCAGTCAGCCCCAGCATTTT	CASSQDLVGSSQPQHF
TRBJ1-6	-	TRBV6-5	once	TGTGCCAGCAACCTGGGGTCCTATAATTCACCGCTCCACTTT	CASNLGSYNSPLHF
TRBJ2-2	-	TRBV10-1	once	TGCGCCAGCAGTGAGGGGCTCGAGGAGCTGTTTTTT	CASSEGLEELFF
TRBJ1-1	-	TRBV12-3/TRBV12-4	-	TGTGCCGGCAGTGCTTCGGGGGGAGGCACTGGAGCTTTCTTT	CAGSASGGGTGAFF
TRBJ2-1	TRBD1	TRBV5-1	-	TGCGCCAGCAGCTCCGGGACAGGAAATCAGCAGTTCTTC	CASSSGTGNQQFF
TRBJ2-1	-	TRBV11-3	-	TGTGCCAGCAACCGGGGACTCCGGAGCCACTACAATGAGCAGTTCTTC	CASNRGLRSHYNEQFF
TRBJ2-2	TRBD2	TRBV12-5	once	TGTGCTAGTGCTTTGGTACTAGCGGGAGCCGTGGAGCTGTTTTTT	CASALVLAGAVELFF
TRBJ2-7	-	TRBV12-3/TRBV12-4	many	TGTGCCAGCAGGTCCGGGGCCTCCTACGAGCAGTACTTC	CASRSGASYEQYF
TRBJ2-2	-	TRBV4-2	-	TGTGCCAGCAGCCAGCAAGTGGGGAGAAACACCGGGGAGCTGTCTTTT	CASSQQVGRNTGELSF
TRBJ1-2	TRBD1	TRBV2	-	TGTGCCAGCAGTGCCCAGGGGGCGACTTACTATGGCTACGCCTTC	CASSAQGATYYGYAF
TRBJ2-3	-	TRBV29-1	once	TGCACTGTTGAAGAAGGGCCTAGCACAGATACGCAGTATTTT	CTVEEGPSTDTQYF